One and the same sample provided the 20 T cell receptor beta chains below, sequenced in a study of beta chain features in type 1 diabetes. The study, taken as a whole, reports: Shorter TCRB CDR3s, moderately but significantly so, marked every one of the four CD4+ subsets in Type 1 diabetes patients.

These receptors lack a known antigen. Every isolated RNA sample was fully reverse transcribed, so sequencing captured expressed TCRB transcripts. Data came from immunoSEQ multiplex PCR; TCRdb stores just in-frame clones and leaves some out. The profile shows roughly 150,000 clones, around 8% of them singletons. Specimen: central memory CD4+ T cells from blood. Receptor source: a woman aged 40 to 50 with type 1 diabetes.

The rearrangement joins TRBV6-6 to TRBJ2-2; tentatively, D is TRBD1 (6 bases). Germline lookup yields CDR1 MNHNY and CDR2 SVGAGI (reference sequence). The germline V and J ends were trimmed by 7 bases and 0 bases, with 12 bases remaining between them. This CDR3 contains 15 residues. Here the CDR3 reads CASIKQGTNTGELFF. For the CDR3, the DNA is TGTGCCAGCATCAAACAGGGAACGAACACCGGGGAGCTGTTTTTT.

The rearrangement uses TRBV28 and TRBJ2-3; perhaps TRBD1 as D (6 bases). The CDR3 totals 15 residues. Germline CDR1 is MDHEN and CDR2 is SYDVKM. Trimming pared 4 bases from V and 4 bases from J, leaving 15 bases between. The DNA of the CDR3 is TGTGCCAGCAGTTCCTCCGAGGACAGCGCAGATACGCAGTATTTT. It codes for CASSSSEDSADTQYF.

In this sample, this clone turned up many times. This chain joins TRBV4-3 and TRBJ2-7; 7 bases agree with TRBD2. This CDR3 spans 14 amino acids. Germline CDR1 and CDR2: LGHNA and YSLEER. V lost 4 bases, J lost 2 bases, and 5 bases stayed unmatched. The CDR3 sequence is CASSRGGEPYEQYF. The CDR3 bases are TGCGCCAGCAGCCGGGGGGGTGAGCCCTACGAGCAGTACTTC.

In this sample, this clone turned up a few times. This sequence joins TRBV7-2 and TRBJ2-5, with 10 bases lining up with TRBD2. This CDR3 contains 15 residues. CDR1 and CDR2 (germline): SGHTA, FQGNSA. J lost 1 base, V lost 8 bases, and 7 bases had no gene match. DNA of the CDR3: TGTGCCAGCGAGGGGGCTAGCGGGGGCCAAGAGACCCAGTACTTC. Translated: CASEGASGGQETQYF. Variable domain in full (rest from reference TRBV7-2 and TRBJ2-5): GAGVSQSPSNKVTEKGKDVELRCDPISGHTALYWYRQSLGQGLEFLIYFQGNSAPDKSGLPSDRFSAERTGGSVSTLTIQRTQQEDSAVYLCASEGASGGQETQYFGPGTRLLVL.

V gene TRBV9 combines with J gene TRBJ2-3, with 12 positions matching TRBD1. The V and J ends lost 4 bases and 5 bases, in that order; junction bases with no gene match: 11. In germline, CDR1 is SGDLS, CDR2 YYNGEE. The CDR3 is 17 amino acids. Here the CDR3 DNA reads TGTGCCAGCAGCTACCCTCCGGGACAGGGGGCAGGAGATACGCAGTATTTT. This sequence encodes CASSYPPGQGAGDTQYF.

This clone was counted a few times. CDR3 nucleotides: TGCGCCAGCAGCATCAGCGGGAGCTCTGGAAACACCATATATTTT. Amino acid sequence: CASSISGSSGNTIYF. V usage is TRBV5-1 and J usage is TRBJ1-3; D is ambiguous. The germline gives CDR1 SGHRS, CDR2 YFSETQ. This CDR3 contains 15 residues. The V gene lost 4 bases and the J gene lost 0 bases, with 11 bases spanning the gap.

This chain connects TRBV7-2 to TRBJ1-3, with a possible D match to TRBD1 (6 bases). V dropped 3 bases and J dropped 0 bases, with 12 bases sitting between them. The CDR3 runs 16 residues. Germline V gene data show CDR1 as SGHTA and CDR2 as FQGNSA. CDR3 residues: CASSLHGGLSGNTIYF. CDR3 bases: TGTGCCAGCAGCTTGCACGGGGGGCTCTCTGGAAACACCATATATTTT.

The rearrangement uses TRBV5-6 and TRBJ2-3, with D perhaps matching TRBD2 (5 bases). Germline lookup yields CDR1 SGHDT and CDR2 YYEEEE. The V end lost 2 bases, the J end lost 13 bases, and 14 bases lay between the germline ends. The CDR3 sequence is 12 residues long. In DNA, the CDR3 is TGTGCCAGCAGCTTTAGACGGGGTACCGAGTATTTT. Residues: CASSFRRGTEYF.

This clone was detected only a few times. V is TRBV12-5 and J is TRBJ1-1; D call uncertain. With 2 bases removed from V and 6 bases from J, the gap between germline ends came to 10 bases. CDR1 and CDR2 from the germline V gene are LGHNT and FRNRAP. The CDR3 consists of 13 residues. CDR3 protein: CASGLSGSPEAFF. The CDR3 DNA sequence: TGTGCTAGTGGTTTGTCCGGGTCCCCTGAAGCTTTCTTT.

The chain links TRBV19 to TRBJ1-5, with a tentative D call TRBD1 (6 bases). Trimming pared 4 bases from V and 5 bases from J, leaving 12 bases between. Germline lookup yields CDR1 LNHDA and CDR2 SQIVND (reference sequence). This CDR3 has 14 residues. The CDR3 sequence: CASSRTGFYQPQHF. The CDR3 nucleotides read TGTGCCAGTAGTAGAACAGGGTTCTATCAGCCCCAGCATTTT.

Only a few counts were recorded for this clone. This chain joins TRBV5-8 and TRBJ1-5; maybe TRBD1 (6 bases). Germline V gene data show CDR1 as SGHTS and CDR2 as YDEGEE. The CDR3 covers 15 residues. V lost 3 bases, J lost 3 bases, and 13 bases lay in between. CDR3 in DNA: TGTGCCAGCAGCTCACAGGGTCGAGACAATCAGCCCCAGCATTTT. This codes for CASSSQGRDNQPQHF.

The gene calls are TRBV9 and TRBJ2-1; D call uncertain. Germline loops: CDR1 SGDLS, CDR2 YYNGEE. The CDR3 totals 12 residues. V was shortened by 4 bases and J by 8 bases, with 10 bases between the two germline ends. The CDR3 reads CASSPPIDEQFF. As DNA, the CDR3 is TGTGCCAGCAGCCCCCCCATAGATGAGCAGTTCTTC.

This rearrangement joins TRBV2 to TRBJ1-2; perhaps TRBD1 as D (6 bases). Trimming cost V 10 bases and J 9 bases, with 21 bases left between them. CDR1 and CDR2 from the germline V gene are SNHLY and FYNNEI. The length of the CDR3 is 13 residues. CDR3 in DNA: TGTGCCACCCGCGGACAGACCAGCGAAAGCTACACCTTC. Protein product: CATRGQTSESYTF.

The chain recombines TRBV5-6 with TRBJ2-5, with TRBD1 identical over 9 bases. V shed 4 bases, J shed 5 bases, and the junction held 9 bases outside the gene matches. Germline lookup yields CDR1 SGHDT and CDR2 YYEEEE. The CDR3 contains 15 residues. The CDR3 coding sequence is TGTGCCAGCAGCCCCCAGGACAGGGGAGGGGAGACCCAGTACTTC. Translation: CASSPQDRGGETQYF.

The chain combines TRBV5-1 with TRBJ2-7; 9 positions agree with TRBD1. The germline CDR1 and CDR2 sequences are SGHRS and YFSETQ. V was pared by 6 bases and J by 2 bases, with 12 bases of the junction left unmatched. This CDR3 region has 16 residues. DNA of the CDR3: TGCGCCAGCACTCCCGGGACAGGGATCGTACCCTACGAGCAGTACTTC. Protein product: CASTPGTGIVPYEQYF.

This clone was detected once. The chain combines TRBV4-1 with TRBJ2-7; D may be TRBD1 (8 bases). The V end was cut by 4 bases, the J end by 2 bases, with 21 bases between. The CDR3 loop spans 17 amino acids. Germline CDR1 and CDR2: MGHRA and YSYEKL. In nucleotides, the CDR3 is TGCGCCAGCAGCCTCCAATACAGCGGGACAGGTACCTACGAGCAGTACTTC. The encoded protein is CASSLQYSGTGTYEQYF.

A few counts support this clone. The chain is built from TRBV9 and TRBJ2-1; D might be TRBD2 (6 bases). V was pared by 3 bases and J by 0 bases, with 13 bases between. CDR1 SGDLS and CDR2 YYNGEE come from the germline V gene. The CDR3 loop spans 16 amino acids. In DNA, the CDR3 is TGTGCCAGCAGCGCTCCTAGCGCCAGCTCCTACAATGAGCAGTTCTTC. It codes for CASSAPSASSYNEQFF.

The V gene is TRBV5-8, the J gene TRBJ2-3; TRBD2 agrees at 9 bases. The trim removed 5 bases at V and 3 bases at J, leaving 7 bases unmatched. Per germline, CDR1 SGHTS and CDR2 YDEGEE. The CDR3 totals 15 residues. The DNA of the CDR3 is TGTGCCAGCAGGAGGCGGGGGGGCCCGACAGATACGCAGTATTTT. It codes for CASRRRGGPTDTQYF. Complete variable domain (other parts from reference TRBV5-8 and TRBJ2-3): EAGVTQSPTHLIKTRGQQATLRCSPISGHTSVYWYQQALGLGLQFLLWYDEGEERNRGNFPPRFSGRQFPNYSSELNVNALELEDSALYLCASRRRGGPTDTQYFGPGTRLTVL.

The J gene is TRBJ1-1, the V gene TRBV28, with TRBD1 matching 7 bases. V trimming: 6 bases; J trimming: 5 bases; junction bases outside the gene matches: 9. The CDR3 length is 14 residues. Germline CDR1 MDHEN, CDR2 SYDVKM. Written as DNA, the CDR3 is TGTGCCAGCAGACCGACAGGGACGAAGACTGAAGCTTTCTTT. Protein: CASRPTGTKTEAFF.

This clone was picked up a small number of times. Written as DNA, the CDR3 is TGTGCCAGTAGTCGGACAGGGAATACGGAGACCCAGTACTTC. As protein: CASSRTGNTETQYF. The genes are TRBV19 and TRBJ2-5; the match to TRBD1 covers 8 bases. The V and J ends lost 5 bases and 5 bases, in that order; junction bases with no gene match: 7. Germline loops: CDR1 LNHDA, CDR2 SQIVND (reference sequence). CDR3 length: 14 amino acids.